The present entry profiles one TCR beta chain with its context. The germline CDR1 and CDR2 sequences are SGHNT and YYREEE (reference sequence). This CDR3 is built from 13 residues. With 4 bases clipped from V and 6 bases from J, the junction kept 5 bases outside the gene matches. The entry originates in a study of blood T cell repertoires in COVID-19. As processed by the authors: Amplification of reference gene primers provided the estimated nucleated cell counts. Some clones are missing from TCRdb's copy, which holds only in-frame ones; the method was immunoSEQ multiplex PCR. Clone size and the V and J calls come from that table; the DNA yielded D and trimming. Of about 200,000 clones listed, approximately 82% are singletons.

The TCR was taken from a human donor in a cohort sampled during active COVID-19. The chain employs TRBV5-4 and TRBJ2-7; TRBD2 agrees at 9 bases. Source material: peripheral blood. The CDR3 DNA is TGTGCCAGCAGCCCGGGACTAGCCGCCGAGCAGTACTTC. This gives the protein CASSPGLAAEQYF.